What follows are 5 T cell receptor beta chains derived from one specimen sequenced in a study of T-cell reconstitution after alpha-beta-depleted transplantation in children. Preparing the TCRbeta library involved the use of unique molecular identifiers. TCRdb re-analysed the PCR reads in MiXCR, keeping a single row per CDR3 protein. The table has approximately 290,000 distinct CDR3 sequences, 11% seen once. This sample comprised peripheral blood, obtained 180 days after TCRalphabeta/CD19-depleted stem cell transplant. These receptors were obtained from a male patient between 2 and 10 years old who had a stem cell transplant for chronic granulomatous disease, so the T cells may come from the graft donor.

The sample holds many counts of this clonotype. The CDR3 bases are TGCGCCAGCAGCTTGGCCCTAGGACTGGGAGATACGCAGTATTTT. Protein product: CASSLALGLGDTQYF. The rearrangement joins TRBV5-1 to TRBJ2-3, with TRBD2 as a possible D gene (5 bases). The V and J ends lost 0 bases and 5 bases respectively, with 13 bases between them. The CDR3 extends over 15 amino acids. The germline V gene has CDR1 SGHRS and CDR2 YFSETQ.

This clonotype was seen at least ten times. The rearrangement links TRBV12-3 or TRBV12-4 to TRBJ1-2, with 8 bases that match TRBD1. The CDR3 is 13 residues long. Trimming removed 6 bases from V and 3 bases from J; junction bases left unmatched: 3. The CDR3 loop is CASSMGQDYGYTF. CDR3 nucleotide sequence: TGTGCCAGCAGCATGGGACAGGACTATGGCTACACCTTC.

This clonotype was seen many times. V usage is TRBV7-9 and J usage is TRBJ1-6, with 7 nucleotides matching TRBD1. V lost 6 bases to trimming and J lost 10 bases; unmatched junction nucleotides: 9. This CDR3 spans 14 amino acids. The germline gives CDR1 SEHNR, CDR2 FQNEAQ (reference sequence). The CDR3 loop is CASRTGQSDSPLHF. CDR3 DNA sequence: TGTGCCAGCAGGACGGGACAGTCAGACTCACCCCTCCACTTT.

This clonotype was observed many times. This chain joins TRBV7-8 and TRBJ2-7; TRBD2 matches at 10 bases. CDR1 is SGHVS, CDR2 FQNEAQ, per germline. CDR3 length: 15 amino acids. The V segment lost 1 base and the J segment 3 bases; nucleotides outside the gene matches: 3. The CDR3 DNA reads TGTGCCAGCAGCTTAGGGACTAGCGGATACTACGAGCAGTACTTC. Translated: CASSLGTSGYYEQYF.

This clonotype was detected many times. V is TRBV7-2 and J is TRBJ1-5, with D maybe TRBD1 (5 bases). Germline CDR1 and CDR2: SGHTA and FQGNSA. The CDR3 extends over 13 amino acids. Deletions cut 4 bases from V and 5 bases from J, with 9 bases between. The CDR3 nucleotides are TGTGCCAGCAGCTCAACGGGGGATCAGCCCCAGCATTTT. This encodes CASSSTGDQPQHF.